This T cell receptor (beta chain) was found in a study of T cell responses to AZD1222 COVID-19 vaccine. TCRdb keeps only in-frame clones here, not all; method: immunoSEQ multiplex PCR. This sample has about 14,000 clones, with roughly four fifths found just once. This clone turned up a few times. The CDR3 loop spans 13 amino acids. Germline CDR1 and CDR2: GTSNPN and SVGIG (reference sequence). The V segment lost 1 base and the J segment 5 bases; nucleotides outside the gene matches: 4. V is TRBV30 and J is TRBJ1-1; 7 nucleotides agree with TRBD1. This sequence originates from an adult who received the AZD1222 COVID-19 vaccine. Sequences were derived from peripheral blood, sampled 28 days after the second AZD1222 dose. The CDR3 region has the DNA TGTGCCTGGAGTGCGACAGGGTTAACTGAAGCTTTCTTT. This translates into CAWSATGLTEAFF.